This T cell receptor beta chain was found in a study of control samples from healthy donors and cancer patients. Only in-frame clones appear in the TCRdb table, and some are missing; sequencing was by immunoSEQ multiplex PCR. The profile shows 110,000 to 150,000 clones, under 90% of them singletons. Trimming at V came to 0 bases and at J to 6 bases, leaving 5 bases not matched to a gene. The V gene's germline CDR1 is SGDLS and CDR2 YYNGEE. The CDR3 is 14 amino acids. V usage is TRBV9 and J usage is TRBJ1-2, with 7 bases fitting TRBD1. The specimen was blood. The source of this sequence is a man aged 25-40 years in good health. CDR3 nucleotides: TGTGCCAGCAGCGTAGTTGCAGGGGGAGATGGCTACACCTTC. Translating it yields CASSVVAGGDGYTF.